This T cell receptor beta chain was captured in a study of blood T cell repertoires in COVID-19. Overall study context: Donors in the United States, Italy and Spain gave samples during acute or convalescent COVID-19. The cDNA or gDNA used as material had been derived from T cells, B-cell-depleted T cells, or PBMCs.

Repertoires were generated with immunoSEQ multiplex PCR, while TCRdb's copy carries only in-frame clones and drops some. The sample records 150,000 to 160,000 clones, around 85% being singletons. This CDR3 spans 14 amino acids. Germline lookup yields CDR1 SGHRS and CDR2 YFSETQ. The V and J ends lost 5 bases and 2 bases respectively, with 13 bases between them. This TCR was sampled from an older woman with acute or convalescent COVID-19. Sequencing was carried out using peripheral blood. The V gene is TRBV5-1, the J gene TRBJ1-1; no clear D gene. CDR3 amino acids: CASSGGLINTEAFF. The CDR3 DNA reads TGCGCCAGCAGTGGCGGACTGATCAACACTGAAGCTTTCTTT.